Following are 5 T cell receptor beta chains from one sample sequenced in a study of shared clonotypes between healthy human individuals. Sequencing used immunoSEQ multiplex PCR; TCRdb keeps in-frame clones, though not all of them. The table shows around 550,000 clones, with almost 97% occurring only once. Sequencing was carried out using naive CD4+ T cells sorted from blood. As to subset: CD45RA+ positively selected. All receptors derive from a woman aged 25 to 39 in good health.

The CDR3 sequence: CAWTRKQGAIYEQYF. CDR3 nucleotides: TGTGCCTGGACCCGGAAACAGGGGGCAATCTACGAGCAGTACTTC. The J gene is TRBJ2-7, the V gene TRBV30, with 9 bases aligning to TRBD1. CDR3 length: 15 residues. Unmatched junction bases numbered 10, after V lost 4 bases and J lost 3 bases. The germline gives CDR1 GTSNPN, CDR2 SVGIG (reference sequence).

The chain uses TRBV7-3 and TRBJ2-1; 8 bases line up with TRBD2. This CDR3 region has 16 residues. The V gene's germline CDR1 is SGHTA and CDR2 FQGTGA. Trimming at V came to 5 bases and at J to 2 bases, leaving 8 bases not matched to a gene. The CDR3 nucleotides read TGTGCCAGCAGCATGACAGCGGGAGCGGCCTACAATGAGCAGTTCTTC. It specifies CASSMTAGAAYNEQFF.

The genes are TRBV10-3 and TRBJ1-2; 7 nucleotides match TRBD1. Germline CDR1 ENHRY, CDR2 SYGVKD. The CDR3 is 14 amino acids. After removal of 8 bases from V and 8 bases from J, the junction contained 14 bases not matched to a gene. CDR3 DNA: TGTGCCATCGGGGGGACAGAGGCCTTCGGGGGCTACACCTTC. Encoded protein: CAIGGTEAFGGYTF.

The chain combines TRBV27 with TRBJ2-5, with D possibly being TRBD1 (5 bases). Per germline, CDR1 MNHEY and CDR2 SMNVEV (reference sequence). This CDR3 is 13 amino acids long. Trimming removed 4 bases at V and 9 bases at J, with 15 bases between. CDR3 in amino acids: CASSSDGRRAQYF. CDR3 in DNA: TGTGCCAGCAGTTCCGACGGGCGCAGGGCCCAGTACTTC.

The rearrangement links TRBV4-1 to TRBJ2-1; TRBD2 agrees at 7 bases. CDR1 is MGHRA, CDR2 YSYEKL, per germline. With V trimmed by 1 base and J by 7 bases, 25 bases remained unmatched. CDR3 length: 21 amino acids. The DNA for the CDR3 is TGCGCCAGCAGCCAAGTACTTCACCATCCCCTAATTGCGGGAGTTAATAATGAGCAGTTCTTC. Translated, it gives CASSQVLHHPLIAGVNNEQFF.